The 26 T cell receptor beta chains below were found in one sample sequenced in a study of cytomegalovirus exposure and HLA in healthy donors. Researchers ran the PCR with 60 Vbeta and 13 Jbeta primers. Assay used: immunoSEQ multiplex PCR; TCRdb lists only in-frame clones, some missing. Here the sample spans about 130,000 clones, roughly 70% being singletons. Sequenced material: PBMCs. Receptors were obtained from a man between 18 and 29 years old in good health and CMV-seropositive.

By its share, this clone is medium-sized. The chain uses TRBV27 and TRBJ1-4; D is unclear. Germline CDR1 reads MNHEY; CDR2 reads SMNVEV (reference sequence). The CDR3 consists of 13 residues. The germline V and J ends were trimmed by 6 bases and 5 bases, with 10 bases remaining between them. CDR3 DNA sequence: TGTGCCAGCAGGAATTTAGAGAATGAAAAACTGTTTTTT. Translated: CASRNLENEKLFF.

The chain employs TRBV6-1 and TRBJ1-4; 9 bases fit TRBD1. J was trimmed by 4 bases and V by 6 bases; bases with no gene match: 6. Germline V CDR1 and CDR2: MNHNS, SASEGT. CDR3 length equals 15 residues. The CDR3 bases are TGTGCCAGCAGGGGACAGGGCCCCTATAATGAAAAACTGTTTTTT. Translated, it gives CASRGQGPYNEKLFF.

This chain links TRBV6-5 with TRBJ1-1; D is unclear. V lost 4 bases, J lost 4 bases, and 13 bases lay in between. The CDR3 contains 14 residues. Germline assignment: CDR1 MNHEY and CDR2 SVGAGI. The CDR3 protein is CASSFREGFTEAFF. The CDR3 nucleotides are TGTGCCAGCAGTTTCCGAGAGGGTTTCACTGAAGCTTTCTTT.

This clone has just a few counts. The rearrangement links TRBV9 to TRBJ1-4, with TRBD1 matching over 8 bases. CDR3 length equals 14 residues. J was trimmed by 8 bases and V by 4 bases; bases with no gene match: 7. Per the germline V gene, CDR1 is SGDLS and CDR2 is YYNGEE. The CDR3 sequence: CASSFGQGQEKLFF. CDR3 coding DNA: TGTGCCAGCAGCTTTGGACAGGGACAAGAAAAACTGTTTTTT.

J is TRBJ2-1 and V is TRBV27; perhaps TRBD2 as D (7 bases). This CDR3 is 15 amino acids long. Germline CDR1 reads MNHEY; CDR2 reads SMNVEV (reference sequence). The V and J ends lost 5 bases and 4 bases respectively, with 15 bases between them. The CDR3 spells CASSPRGAGYNEQFF. CDR3 nucleotide sequence: TGTGCCAGCAGTCCCCGGGGGGCCGGATACAATGAGCAGTTCTTC.

This chain joins TRBV5-1 and TRBJ1-3; 11 bases align to TRBD1. J was trimmed by 2 bases and V by 5 bases; bases with no gene match: 3. This CDR3 has 15 residues. Germline values: CDR1 SGHRS, CDR2 YFSETQ. The CDR3 region has the DNA TGCGCCAGCAGTGCGGACAGGGGGCCTGGAAACACCATATATTTT. Translating gives CASSADRGPGNTIYF.

The V gene is TRBV9, the J gene TRBJ2-7; TRBD1 matches 9 bases. Unmatched junction bases numbered 8, after V lost 0 bases and J lost 10 bases. The germline CDR1 and CDR2 sequences are SGDLS and YYNGEE. CDR3 length equals 14 residues. In DNA, the CDR3 is TGTGCCAGCAGCGTAGTGGGACAGGGATCGAAACAGTACTTC. This encodes CASSVVGQGSKQYF.

This clone has just a few counts. The chain is built from TRBV7-9 and TRBJ2-7; D remains unclear. This CDR3 is built from 11 residues. Trimming took off 2 bases at V and 7 bases at J, with 6 bases between the two ends. The germline gives CDR1 SEHNR, CDR2 FQNEAQ (reference sequence). CDR3: CASSLLAEQYF. CDR3 DNA: TGTGCCAGCAGCTTATTGGCTGAGCAGTACTTC.

This clone came up once. The genes are TRBV7-8 and TRBJ1-1; D remains unclear. Germline CDR1 and CDR2: SGHVS and FQNEAQ. The CDR3 is 15 residues long. V was clipped by 1 base and J by 1 base, with 10 bases between them. CDR3 DNA sequence: TGTGCCAGCAGCTTAGTGGCGGGAGGGAACACTGAAGCTTTCTTT. Its translation is CASSLVAGGNTEAFF.

A word on this clone: The junction and the germline gene differ at one end; a read error may be behind it. The rearrangement joins TRBV7-7 to TRBJ1-5; TRBD1 aligns across 7 bases. The CDR3 extends over 13 amino acids. The V gene's germline CDR1 is SSHAT and CDR2 FNYEAQ (reference sequence). As DNA, the CDR3 is TGTGCTAGCAGCTTGGGACAGAGTGAGCCCCAGCATTTT. Encoded protein: CASSLGQSEPQHF. The full variable domain, completed using reference TRBV7-7 and TRBJ1-5, is GAGVSQSPRYKVTKRGQDVTLRCDPISSHATLYWYQQALGQGPEFLTYFNYEAQPDKSGLPSDRFSAERPEGSISTLTIQRTEQRDSAMYRCASSLGQSEPQHFGDGTRLSIL.

This clone is a singleton in its sample. The chain employs TRBV5-5 and TRBJ1-2; TRBD1 matches 9 bases. Germline CDR1 SGHKS, CDR2 YYEKEE (reference sequence). This CDR3 spans 14 amino acids. The V gene end was trimmed by 4 bases and the J gene end by 4 bases; junction bases not matched to a gene: 5. In nucleotides, the CDR3 is TGTGCCAGCAGCCAGGTACAGGGGGCCTATGGCTACACCTTC. Encoded protein: CASSQVQGAYGYTF.

The chain employs TRBV7-8 and TRBJ1-2, with D uncertain. V was shortened by 0 bases and J by 0 bases, with 14 bases between the two germline ends. CDR3 length equals 17 residues. The germline V gene has CDR1 SGHVS and CDR2 FQNEAQ. CDR3 loop: CASSLATLVTSNYGYTF. CDR3 coding DNA: TGTGCCAGCAGCTTAGCGACACTCGTTACCTCTAACTATGGCTACACCTTC.

This chain connects TRBV19 to TRBJ2-1, with a weak D call TRBD1 (5 bases). The ends were cut back, 8 bases at V and 5 bases at J, with 13 bases in the middle. This CDR3 spans 13 amino acids. The V gene's germline CDR1 is LNHDA and CDR2 SQIVND (reference sequence). The CDR3 DNA follows: TGTGCCAGTTCCCTACAGGTCCACAATGAGCAGTTCTTC. Its translation is CASSLQVHNEQFF.

The chain is built from TRBV9 and TRBJ2-1; D gene uncertain. Trimming cost V 0 bases and J 4 bases, with 8 bases left between them. The CDR3 has 14 residues. Germline CDR1 reads SGDLS; CDR2 reads YYNGEE. CDR3 in amino acids: CASSVVSEYNEQFF. The CDR3, as DNA: TGTGCCAGCAGCGTAGTCAGCGAGTACAATGAGCAGTTCTTC.

The chain couples TRBV29-1 to TRBJ2-1; 12 bases align to TRBD2. Germline trimming cut 6 bases from V and 6 bases from J; bases unmatched to any gene: 6. The germline V gene has CDR1 SQVTM and CDR2 ANQGSEA. The CDR3 spans 14 residues. The CDR3: CSVRLAGALNEQFF. CDR3 DNA: TGCAGCGTGAGACTAGCGGGAGCACTCAATGAGCAGTTCTTC.

Remarks on this clone: One end of the junction does not line up with germline, which may come from a read error. The CDR3 region is CASSHGTSYERYF. CDR3 DNA sequence: TGCGCCAGCAGCCACGGGACTAGCTACGAGCGGTACTTC. The chain combines TRBV4-3 with TRBJ2-7; TRBD2 matches at 9 bases. This CDR3 spans 13 amino acids. Germline CDR1 is LGHNA and CDR2 is YSLEER.

Only one count was recorded for this clone. The rearrangement joins TRBV13 to TRBJ2-1; 9 bases are a match to TRBD1. Trimming at V came to 6 bases and at J to 13 bases, leaving 7 bases not matched to a gene. CDR3 length: 12 amino acids. The germline gives CDR1 PRHDT, CDR2 FYEKMQ (reference sequence). For the CDR3, the DNA is TGTGCCAGCAGTCCACAGGGGGCCGGACAGTTCTTC. Encoded protein: CASSPQGAGQFF.

The V call is TRBV6-5, the J call TRBJ2-2; 10 bases match TRBD2. V was pared by 8 bases and J by 5 bases, with 8 bases of the junction left unmatched. Germline-derived CDR1 and CDR2 are MNHEY and SVGAGI. The length of the CDR3 is 15 residues. CDR3 amino acids: CASGPGLATTGELFF. CDR3 in DNA: TGTGCCAGCGGGCCGGGACTAGCGACAACCGGGGAGCTGTTTTTT.

The CDR3 DNA reads TGTGCCAGCAGCTTGACAGGGTATGGGGATACGCAGTATTTT. Encoded protein: CASSLTGYGDTQYF. The rearrangement uses TRBV7-9 and TRBJ2-3, with 7 bases lining up with TRBD1. Germline V gives CDR1 SEHNR, CDR2 FQNEAQ (reference sequence). This CDR3 is built from 14 residues. V lost 3 bases to trimming and J lost 6 bases; unmatched junction nucleotides: 6.

The gene calls are TRBV7-2 and TRBJ1-5, with TRBD1 matching over 9 bases. Looked up from germline, CDR1 is SGHTA and CDR2 is FQGNSA. With V trimmed by 5 bases and J by 3 bases, 8 bases remained unmatched. The CDR3 runs 16 residues. CDR3 DNA: TGTGCCAGCAGCCACACAGGGGGCCCTTCCAATCAGCCCCAGCATTTT. Its translation is CASSHTGGPSNQPQHF. The variable domain in full, with the rest retrieved from reference TRBV7-2 and TRBJ1-5, is GAGVSQSPSNKVTEKGKDVELRCDPISGHTALYWYRQSLGQGLEFLIYFQGNSAPDKSGLPSDRFSAERTGGSVSTLTIQRTQQEDSAVYLCASSHTGGPSNQPQHFGDGTRLSIL.

This clone was detected once. In DNA, the CDR3 is TGTGCCAGCAGCATCGGACAGGGGAGCAATCAGCCCCAGCATTTT. Translation: CASSIGQGSNQPQHF. The genes are TRBV7-9 and TRBJ1-5, with TRBD1 matching over 9 bases. CDR1 and CDR2 from the germline V gene are SEHNR and FQNEAQ (reference sequence). V was clipped by 5 bases and J by 1 base; unmatched bases: 3. The CDR3 extends over 15 amino acids. The whole variable domain, filled in from reference TRBV7-9 and TRBJ1-5, reads DTGVSQNPRHKITKRGQNVTFRCDPISEHNRLYWYRQTLGQGPEFLTYFQNEAQLEKSRLLSDRFSAERPKGSFSTLEIQRTEQGDSAMYLCASSIGQGSNQPQHFGDGTRLSIL.

The chain uses TRBV10-2 and TRBJ2-1; perhaps TRBD1 as D (5 bases). The length of the CDR3 is 14 residues. Germline V lookup: CDR1 WSHSY, CDR2 SAAADI. V shed 2 bases and J shed 5 bases, with 10 bases lying between them. The chain's CDR3 is CASSELREDNEQFF. CDR3 coding DNA: TGCGCCAGCAGTGAGCTCAGGGAAGACAATGAGCAGTTCTTC.

This clone appeared a few times. This rearrangement joins TRBV2 to TRBJ2-7, with 9 bases aligning to TRBD2. The CDR3 sequence is 13 residues long. Germline loops: CDR1 SNHLY, CDR2 FYNNEI. Unmatched junction bases numbered 4, after V lost 4 bases and J lost 6 bases. CDR3 sequence (DNA): TGTGCCAGCAGTGGCGGGGGGGCCGGCGAGCAGTACTTC. Translating it yields CASSGGGAGEQYF.

This clone has a handful of counts. This rearrangement joins TRBV18 to TRBJ2-6, with no clear D. The germline CDR1 and CDR2 sequences are KGHSH and LQKENI. V was pared by 0 bases and J by 0 bases, with 6 bases between. The CDR3 has 16 amino acids. The CDR3 loop reads CASSPPSGSGANVLTF. The CDR3 DNA reads as TGTGCCAGCTCACCACCGTCAGGCTCTGGGGCCAACGTCCTGACTTTC.

The CDR3 DNA reads as TGCAGCGCGGGGACAGGGGGCGAAGGGCCCCAGCATTTT. Translation: CSAGTGGEGPQHF. The V gene is TRBV29-1, the J gene TRBJ1-5; 12 nucleotides agree with TRBD1. The CDR3 runs to 13 residues. J was trimmed by 9 bases and V by 7 bases; bases with no gene match: 7. The germline CDR1 and CDR2 sequences are SQVTM and ANQGSEA.

The DNA of the CDR3 is TGTGCCAGCAGCTTAGTGGACAGCATGAACACTGAAGCTTTCTTT. Encoded protein: CASSLVDSMNTEAFF. This chain joins TRBV7-6 and TRBJ1-1, with D perhaps TRBD1 (6 bases). This CDR3 is built from 15 residues. Germline loops: CDR1 SGHVS, CDR2 FNYEAQ. With 1 base removed from V and 0 bases from J, the gap between germline ends came to 9 bases.